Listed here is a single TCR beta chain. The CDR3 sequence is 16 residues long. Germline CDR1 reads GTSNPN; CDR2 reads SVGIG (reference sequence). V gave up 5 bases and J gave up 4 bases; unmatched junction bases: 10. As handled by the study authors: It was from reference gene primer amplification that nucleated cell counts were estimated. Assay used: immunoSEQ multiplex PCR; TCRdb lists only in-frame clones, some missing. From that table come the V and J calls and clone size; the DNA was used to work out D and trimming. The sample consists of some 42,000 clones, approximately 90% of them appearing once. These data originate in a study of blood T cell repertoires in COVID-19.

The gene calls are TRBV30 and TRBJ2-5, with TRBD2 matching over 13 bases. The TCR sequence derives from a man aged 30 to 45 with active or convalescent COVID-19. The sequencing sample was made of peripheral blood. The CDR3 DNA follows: TGTGCCTGGCAAACTACGGGACTAGCGGGATCAGAGACCCAGTACTTC. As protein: CAWQTTGLAGSETQYF.